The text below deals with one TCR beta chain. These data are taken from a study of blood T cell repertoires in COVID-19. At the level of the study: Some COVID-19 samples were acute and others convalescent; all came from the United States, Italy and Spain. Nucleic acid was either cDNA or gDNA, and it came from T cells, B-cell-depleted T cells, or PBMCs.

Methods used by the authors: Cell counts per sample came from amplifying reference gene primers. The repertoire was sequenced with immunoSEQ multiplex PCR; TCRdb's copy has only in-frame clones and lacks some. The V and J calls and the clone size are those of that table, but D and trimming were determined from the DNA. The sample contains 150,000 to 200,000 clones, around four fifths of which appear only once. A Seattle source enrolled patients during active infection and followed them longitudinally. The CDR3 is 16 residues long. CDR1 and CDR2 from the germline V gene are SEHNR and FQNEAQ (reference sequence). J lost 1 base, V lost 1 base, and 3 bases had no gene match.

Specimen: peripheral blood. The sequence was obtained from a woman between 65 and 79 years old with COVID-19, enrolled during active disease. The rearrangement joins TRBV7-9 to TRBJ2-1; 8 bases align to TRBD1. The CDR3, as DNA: TGTGCCAGCAGCTTAGGGACAGGGAGTTCCTACAATGAGCAGTTCTTC. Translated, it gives CASSLGTGSSYNEQFF.